This TCR beta chain was retrieved from a study of T cell repertoires in cytomegalovirus infection. Study background: Public signatures in TCR beta pointed to CMV infection and matching HLA type. Study-level findings and limits: Cumulative public TCR beta family frequency identified carriers of CMV plus the relevant HLA. The ex vivo response was dominated by HLA-C-restricted CMV-specific TCR beta clonotypes.

TCRdb itself ran the reads through MiXCR, one entry per CDR3 protein. The table has some 110,000 distinct CDR3 sequences, about a tenth seen once. This clonotype was found many times. Its antigen is still unknown. The sequence derives from a human donor in good health (CMV status not recorded). Some clones in this sample may be carry-over from other donors' samples. Material: PBMCs, sequenced either directly or after in vitro stimulation (not recorded which).

CDR3 coding DNA: TGTGCCACCGAGGTTGCTAGCGGGAGTAGAGATGAGCAGTTCTTC. Translation: CATEVASGSRDEQFF. V and J are TRBV7-2 and TRBJ2-1; 10 nucleotides agree with TRBD2. The V and J ends lost 10 bases and 8 bases, in that order; junction bases with no gene match: 14. CDR1 and CDR2 from the germline V gene are SGHTA and FQGNSA. This CDR3 comprises 15 residues.